These 13 T cell receptor beta chains came from one sample sequenced in a study of cytomegalovirus exposure and HLA in healthy donors. It was with 60 Vbeta and 13 Jbeta primers that the PCR ran. TCRdb keeps only in-frame clones here, not all; method: immunoSEQ multiplex PCR. The sample yields around 90,000 clones, more than 75% seen once. The sequenced material came from PBMCs. Source of these receptors: a man aged 30 to 45 in good health and CMV-seropositive.

Written as DNA, the CDR3 is TGTGCCAGCAGGGGGCAAAGCTCCTACGAGCAGTACTTC. Its translation is CASRGQSSYEQYF. This rearrangement joins TRBV6-1 to TRBJ2-7; TRBD1 is a possible D gene (5 bases). CDR1 MNHNS and CDR2 SASEGT come from the germline V gene. Trimming left V 6 bases short and J 0 bases short, with 9 bases between. The CDR3 length is 13 residues.

The rearrangement joins TRBV19 to TRBJ1-2; 7 positions agree with TRBD1. Germline values: CDR1 LNHDA, CDR2 SQIVND (reference sequence). There are 16 residues in the CDR3. V lost 0 bases, J lost 8 bases, and 12 bases stayed unmatched. CDR3 in DNA: TGTGCCAGTAGTATAGATCGAGGGACAGTGGGGAACGGCTACACCTTC. It codes for CASSIDRGTVGNGYTF.

The rearrangement uses TRBV5-1 and TRBJ2-1; 7 bases are a match to TRBD2. V lost 0 bases and J lost 8; bases outside the gene matches: 5. Germline CDR1 reads SGHRS; CDR2 reads YFSETQ. The CDR3 consists of 14 residues. The CDR3 DNA sequence: TGCGCCAGCAGCTTGGGTTTGGCGGGGGATGAGCAGTTCTTC. This codes for CASSLGLAGDEQFF.

This clone has a single count. This sequence joins TRBV18 and TRBJ1-1; D may be TRBD1 (5 bases). In germline, CDR1 is KGHSH, CDR2 LQKENI. CDR3 length: 14 amino acids. Trimming cost V 6 bases and J 5 bases, with 16 bases left between them. In nucleotides, the CDR3 is TGTGCCAGCTCGCTACTGGGCGGGGGGACTGAAGCTTTCTTT. It encodes CASSLLGGGTEAFF.

This clone was observed a single time. The chain is built from TRBV18 and TRBJ1-5; D may be TRBD1 (5 bases). CDR1 is KGHSH and CDR2 is LQKENI in the germline V gene. The CDR3 has 15 residues. With 1 base removed from V and 6 bases from J, the gap between germline ends came to 13 bases. The CDR3 protein is CASSPRSGLGQPQHF. In nucleotides, the CDR3 is TGTGCCAGCTCACCACGGTCAGGGTTAGGTCAGCCCCAGCATTTT.

The chain has TRBV14 and TRBJ2-7; D remains ambiguous. CDR1 and CDR2 (germline): SGHDN, FVKESK. V dropped 0 bases and J dropped 7 bases, with 13 bases sitting between them. The CDR3 consists of 14 residues. The CDR3: CASSQDSLMREQYF. In nucleotides, the CDR3 is TGTGCCAGCAGCCAAGATAGCCTAATGCGTGAGCAGTACTTC.

The chain couples TRBV6-5 to TRBJ2-7, with TRBD2 matching over 8 bases. The V gene's germline CDR1 is MNHEY and CDR2 SVGAGI. The CDR3 runs 14 residues. V was pared by 6 bases and J by 3 bases, with 7 bases of the junction left unmatched. This chain's CDR3 is CASRQAGENYEQYF. In nucleotides, the CDR3 is TGTGCCAGCAGGCAAGCGGGAGAAAACTACGAGCAGTACTTC.

This clone was seen once. The chain joins TRBV18 to TRBJ2-1; 7 nucleotides line up with TRBD2. Unmatched junction bases numbered 5, after V lost 0 bases and J lost 6 bases. The germline CDR1 and CDR2 sequences are KGHSH and LQKENI. The CDR3 has 15 residues. This CDR3 reads CASSPPASGFNEQFF. CDR3 sequence (DNA): TGTGCCAGCTCACCACCCGCTAGCGGATTCAATGAGCAGTTCTTC.

As DNA, the CDR3 is TGTGCCAGCAGCTTAGTCTTCTCTGGGGCCAACGTCCTGACTTTC. It encodes CASSLVFSGANVLTF. The rearrangement links TRBV11-2 to TRBJ2-6; D unresolved. V lost 1 base and J 0 bases, leaving 4 bases between the germline ends. Germline V lookup: CDR1 SGHAT, CDR2 FQNNGV. The CDR3 runs 15 residues.

V and J are TRBV7-8 and TRBJ2-1, with 15 bases matching TRBD2. The CDR3 spans 15 residues. CDR1 SGHVS and CDR2 FQNEAQ come from the germline V gene. Germline trimming cut 5 bases from V and 10 bases from J; bases unmatched to any gene: 6. The CDR3 DNA sequence: TGTGCCAGCAGCATGGGACTAGCGGGAGGTGGGGAGCAGTTCTTC. Translated, it gives CASSMGLAGGGEQFF.

This clone was found once. The V call is TRBV7-2, the J call TRBJ2-7; tentatively, D is TRBD2 (6 bases). Per the germline V gene, CDR1 is SGHTA and CDR2 is FQGNSA. V was cut by 7 bases and J by 3 bases, with 16 bases left in between. The CDR3 totals 14 residues. The CDR3 sequence is CASTIFGGFYEQYF. CDR3 nucleotides: TGTGCCAGCACCATCTTTGGGGGGTTCTACGAGCAGTACTTC. The full variable domain, completed using reference TRBV7-2 and TRBJ2-7, is GAGVSQSPSNKVTEKGKDVELRCDPISGHTALYWYRQSLGQGLEFLIYFQGNSAPDKSGLPSDRFSAERTGGSVSTLTIQRTQQEDSAVYLCASTIFGGFYEQYFGPGTRLTVT.

This chain uses TRBV28 with TRBJ2-3, with TRBD2 identical over 11 bases. J was trimmed by 4 bases and V by 6 bases; bases with no gene match: 6. Germline V CDR1 and CDR2: MDHEN, SYDVKM. The CDR3 has 15 amino acids. For the CDR3, the DNA is TGTGCCAGCAGCTTCGGGACTAGCGGCCCAGATACGCAGTATTTT. This gives the protein CASSFGTSGPDTQYF.

A remark on this clone: The identical CDR3 is also encoded by other nucleotide sequences in the sample. This sequence joins TRBV5-6 and TRBJ2-7; D uncertain. CDR1 and CDR2 (germline): SGHDT, YYEEEE. The germline V and J ends were trimmed by 0 bases and 2 bases, with 12 bases remaining between them. The CDR3 is made up of 15 amino acids. CDR3 nucleotide sequence: TGTGCCAGCAGCTTGGGACCCCCTGACACCTACGAGCAGTACTTC. It encodes CASSLGPPDTYEQYF. Using reference TRBV5-6 and TRBJ2-7 for the parts outside the CDR3, the full variable domain is DAGVTQSPTHLIKTRGQQVTLRCSPKSGHDTVSWYQQALGQGPQFIFQYYEEEERQRGNFPDRFSGHQFPNYSSELNVNALLLGDSALYLCASSLGPPDTYEQYFGPGTRLTVT.